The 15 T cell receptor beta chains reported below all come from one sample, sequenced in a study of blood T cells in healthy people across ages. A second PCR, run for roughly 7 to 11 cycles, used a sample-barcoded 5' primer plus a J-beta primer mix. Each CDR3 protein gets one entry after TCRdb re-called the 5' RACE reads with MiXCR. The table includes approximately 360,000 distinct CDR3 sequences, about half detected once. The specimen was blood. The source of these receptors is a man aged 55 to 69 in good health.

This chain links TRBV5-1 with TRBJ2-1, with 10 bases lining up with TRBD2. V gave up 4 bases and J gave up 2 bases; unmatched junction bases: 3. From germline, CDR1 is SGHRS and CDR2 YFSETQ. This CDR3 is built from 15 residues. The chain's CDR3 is CASSQLAGAYNEQFF. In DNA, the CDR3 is TGCGCCAGCAGCCAGCTAGCGGGAGCCTACAATGAGCAGTTCTTC.

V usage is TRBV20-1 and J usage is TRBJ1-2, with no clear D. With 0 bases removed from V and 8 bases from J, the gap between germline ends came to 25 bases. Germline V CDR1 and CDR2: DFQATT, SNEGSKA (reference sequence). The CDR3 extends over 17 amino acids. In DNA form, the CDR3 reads TGCAGTGCTAGAGATATCGGGGTTGGAAGGGCTGGAGGGGGCTACACCTTC. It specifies CSARDIGVGRAGGGYTF.

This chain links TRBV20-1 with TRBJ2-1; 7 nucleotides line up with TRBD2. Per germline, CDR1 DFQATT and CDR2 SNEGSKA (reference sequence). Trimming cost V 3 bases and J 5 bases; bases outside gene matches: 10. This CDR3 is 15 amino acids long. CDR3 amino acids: CSARTLAISHNEQFF. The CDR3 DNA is TGCAGTGCTAGGACACTAGCGATTTCCCACAATGAGCAGTTCTTC.

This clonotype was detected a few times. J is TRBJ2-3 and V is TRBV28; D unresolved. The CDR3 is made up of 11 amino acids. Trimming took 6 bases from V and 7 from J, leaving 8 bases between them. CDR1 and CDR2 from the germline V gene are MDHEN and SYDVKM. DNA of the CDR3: TGTGCCAGCAGAGGTGGGAATACGCAGTATTTT. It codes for CASRGGNTQYF. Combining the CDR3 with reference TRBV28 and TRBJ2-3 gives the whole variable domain DVKVTQSSRYLVKRTGEKVFLECVQDMDHENMFWYRQDPGLGLRLIYFSYDVKMKEKGDIPEGYSVSREKKERFSLILESASTNQTSMYLCASRGGNTQYFGPGTRLTVL.

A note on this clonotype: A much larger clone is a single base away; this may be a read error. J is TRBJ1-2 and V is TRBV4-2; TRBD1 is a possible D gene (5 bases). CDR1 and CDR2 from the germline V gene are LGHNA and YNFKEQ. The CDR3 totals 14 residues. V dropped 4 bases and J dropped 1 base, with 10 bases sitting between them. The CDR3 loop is CASSLRGVNYGYTF. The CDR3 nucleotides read TGTGCCAGCAGCCTCCGGGGGGTTAACTATGGCTACACCTTC.

The CDR3 spells CASSLTGPAYEQYF. For the CDR3, the DNA is TGTGCCAGCAGTTTGACAGGGCCCGCCTACGAGCAGTACTTC. This sequence joins TRBV12-3 or TRBV12-4 and TRBJ2-7; 7 nucleotides agree with TRBD1. Trimming at V came to 3 bases and at J to 2 bases, leaving 4 bases not matched to a gene. The CDR3 extends over 14 amino acids.

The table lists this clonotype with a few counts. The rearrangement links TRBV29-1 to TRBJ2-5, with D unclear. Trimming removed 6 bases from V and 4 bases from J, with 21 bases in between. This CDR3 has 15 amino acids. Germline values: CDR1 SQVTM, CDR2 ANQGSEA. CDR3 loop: CSVQDRRQALETQYF. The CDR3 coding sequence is TGCAGCGTCCAGGACCGGCGGCAAGCTTTAGAGACCCAGTACTTC.

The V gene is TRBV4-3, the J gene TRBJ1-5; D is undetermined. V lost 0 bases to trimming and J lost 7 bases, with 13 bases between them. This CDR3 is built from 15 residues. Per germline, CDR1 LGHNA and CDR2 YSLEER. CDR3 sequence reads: CASSQEERGGQPQHF. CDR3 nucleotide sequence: TGCGCCAGCAGCCAAGAGGAACGGGGAGGGCAGCCCCAGCATTTT.

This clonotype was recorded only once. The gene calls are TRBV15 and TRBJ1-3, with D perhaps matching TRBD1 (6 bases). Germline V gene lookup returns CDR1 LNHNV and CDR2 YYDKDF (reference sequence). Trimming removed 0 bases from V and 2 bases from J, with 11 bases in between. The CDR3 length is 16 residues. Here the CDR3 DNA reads TGTGCCACCAGCAGAGATAGGGCAGGGGCTGGAAACACCATATATTTT. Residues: CATSRDRAGAGNTIYF.

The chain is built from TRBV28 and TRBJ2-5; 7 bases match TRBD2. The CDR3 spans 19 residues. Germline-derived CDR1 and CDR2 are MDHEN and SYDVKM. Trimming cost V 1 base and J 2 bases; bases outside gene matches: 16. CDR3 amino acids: CASSLSGRWGGRDQETQYF. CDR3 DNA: TGTGCCAGCAGTTTATCGGGACGGTGGGGGGGTCGGGATCAAGAGACCCAGTACTTC.

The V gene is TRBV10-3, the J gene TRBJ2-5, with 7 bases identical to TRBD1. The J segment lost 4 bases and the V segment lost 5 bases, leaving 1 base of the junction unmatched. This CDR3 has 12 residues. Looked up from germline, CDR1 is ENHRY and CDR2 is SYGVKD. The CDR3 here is CAISRQGETQYF. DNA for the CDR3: TGTGCCATCAGTCGACAGGGAGAGACCCAGTACTTC.

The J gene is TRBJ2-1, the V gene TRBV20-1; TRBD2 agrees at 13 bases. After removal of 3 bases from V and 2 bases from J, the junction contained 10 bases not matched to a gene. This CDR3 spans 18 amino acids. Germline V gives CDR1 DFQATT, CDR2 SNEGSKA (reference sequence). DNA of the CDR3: TGCAGTGCTAGGGGAGGACTAGCGGGAGATAGGACCTACAATGAGCAGTTCTTC. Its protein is CSARGGLAGDRTYNEQFF.

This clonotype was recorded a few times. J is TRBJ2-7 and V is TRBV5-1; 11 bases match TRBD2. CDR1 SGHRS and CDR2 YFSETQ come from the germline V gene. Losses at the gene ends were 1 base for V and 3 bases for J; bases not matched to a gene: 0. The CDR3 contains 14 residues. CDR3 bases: TGCGCCAGCAGCTTGACTAGCGGGGGCTACGAGCAGTACTTC. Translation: CASSLTSGGYEQYF.

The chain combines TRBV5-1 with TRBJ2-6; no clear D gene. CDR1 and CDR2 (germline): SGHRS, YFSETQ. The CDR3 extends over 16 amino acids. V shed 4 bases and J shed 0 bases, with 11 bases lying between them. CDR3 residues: CASSRSTDSGANVLTF. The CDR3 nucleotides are TGCGCCAGCAGCCGATCGACCGACTCTGGGGCCAACGTCCTGACTTTC.

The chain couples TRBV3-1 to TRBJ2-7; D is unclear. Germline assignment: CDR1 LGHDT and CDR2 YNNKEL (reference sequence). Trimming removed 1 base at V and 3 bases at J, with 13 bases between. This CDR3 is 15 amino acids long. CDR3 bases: TGTGCCAGCAGCCAAGGGTTCCAGACCCTCTACGAGCAGTACTTC. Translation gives CASSQGFQTLYEQYF.